Shown below are 27 T cell receptor beta chains from a single sample sequenced in a study of radiation and T cells in renal cell carcinoma. Using immunoSEQ multiplex PCR, the repertoire was profiled, and TCRdb retains in-frame clones only, with some absent. The sample consists of 15,000 to 20,000 clones, about 56% of them appearing once. Specified treatment: 15 Gy SBRT to primary tumor, nephrectomy 4 weeks later. The source was tumor tissue, collected from a patient whose treatment included radiotherapy and nephrectomy. The receptor set was obtained from a middle-aged man with renal cell carcinoma.

By sample fraction, this clone is medium-sized. The chain uses TRBV19 and TRBJ1-1; no clear D gene. V shed 3 bases and J shed 5 bases, with 10 bases lying between them. Germline CDR1 is LNHDA and CDR2 is SQIVND (reference sequence). CDR3 size: 13 residues. DNA for the CDR3: TGTGCCAGTAGTATGAAGGACGATACTGAAGCTTTCTTT. Its translation is CASSMKDDTEAFF.

This clone has more than one count but fewer than ten. The gene calls are TRBV27 and TRBJ1-1; D not resolved. Germline V CDR1 and CDR2: MNHEY, SMNVEV (reference sequence). The length of the CDR3 is 13 residues. V lost 3 bases and J lost 2, with 7 bases in between. The CDR3 spells CASSFKVNTEAFF. CDR3 DNA: TGTGCCAGCAGTTTTAAAGTTAACACTGAAGCTTTCTTT.

This clone was observed a handful of times. This chain uses TRBV7-2 with TRBJ2-7; perhaps TRBD2 as D (6 bases). CDR3 size: 15 residues. From germline, CDR1 is SGHTA and CDR2 FQGNSA. V was shortened by 1 base and J by 1 base, with 11 bases between the two germline ends. Here the CDR3 reads CASSLGGGISYEQYF. The CDR3 DNA sequence: TGTGCCAGCAGCTTAGGTGGCGGGATTTCCTACGAGCAGTACTTC. Combining the CDR3 with reference TRBV7-2 and TRBJ2-7 gives the whole variable domain GAGVSQSPSNKVTEKGKDVELRCDPISGHTALYWYRQSLGQGLEFLIYFQGNSAPDKSGLPSDRFSAERTGGSVSTLTIQRTQQEDSAVYLCASSLGGGISYEQYFGPGTRLTVT.

The gene calls are TRBV19 and TRBJ2-7, with a tentative D call TRBD1 (5 bases). Trimming removed 9 bases from V and 0 bases from J, with 15 bases in between. The CDR3 has 14 residues. Germline V gives CDR1 LNHDA, CDR2 SQIVND (reference sequence). CDR3 coding DNA: TGTGCCAGCAGTCGCGCAGGGATCTCCTACGAGCAGTACTTC. This gives the protein CASSRAGISYEQYF.

This clone was detected many times. The chain recombines TRBV5-1 with TRBJ2-1; D uncertain. Deletions cut 0 bases from V and 1 base from J, with 5 bases between. The CDR3 is made up of 14 amino acids. Germline CDR1 SGHRS, CDR2 YFSETQ. CDR3 sequence reads: CASSLAESYNEQFF. The CDR3 DNA reads TGCGCCAGCAGCTTGGCGGAGTCCTACAATGAGCAGTTCTTC. The whole variable domain, remainder taken from reference TRBV5-1 and TRBJ2-1, is KAGVTQTPRYLIKTRGQQVTLSCSPISGHRSVSWYQQTPGQGLQFLFEYFSETQRNKGNFPGRFSGRQFSNSRSEMNVSTLELGDSALYLCASSLAESYNEQFFGPGTRLTVL.

This clone showed up just a few times. This rearrangement joins TRBV19 to TRBJ2-2; D is undetermined. The germline V and J ends were trimmed by 5 bases and 0 bases, with 4 bases remaining between them. The CDR3 is made up of 13 amino acids. Germline V gives CDR1 LNHDA, CDR2 SQIVND (reference sequence). The CDR3 region is CASSATNTGELFF. The CDR3 DNA follows: TGTGCCAGTAGTGCAACGAACACCGGGGAGCTGTTTTTT.

This clone was picked up a small number of times. The rearrangement links TRBV2 to TRBJ2-1; no definite D call. There are 12 residues in the CDR3. The germline V and J ends were trimmed by 4 bases and 7 bases, with 8 bases remaining between them. Germline values: CDR1 SNHLY, CDR2 FYNNEI. The CDR3 DNA sequence: TGTGCCAGCAGTGTCGGTAGAAATGAGCAGTTCTTC. Residues: CASSVGRNEQFF.

V and J are TRBV6-5 and TRBJ1-2, with D uncertain. The CDR3 spans 12 residues. Deletions cut 7 bases from V and 7 bases from J, with 13 bases between. From germline, CDR1 is MNHEY and CDR2 SVGAGI. The CDR3 loop reads CASNLPGGGYTF. The CDR3 nucleotides are TGTGCCAGCAACCTACCCGGTGGTGGCTACACCTTC.

The J gene is TRBJ2-5, the V gene TRBV7-2; no clear D. This CDR3 contains 13 residues. The germline CDR1 and CDR2 sequences are SGHTA and FQGNSA. Trimming left V 2 bases short and J 3 bases short, with 7 bases between. CDR3 coding DNA: TGTGCCAGCAGCTTAACAACTAAAGAGACCCAGTACTTC. It translates to CASSLTTKETQYF.

The rearrangement joins TRBV4-1 to TRBJ2-3; D may be TRBD2 (7 bases). The CDR3 contains 13 residues. V was cut by 8 bases and J by 6 bases, with 15 bases left in between. CDR1 and CDR2 from the germline V gene are MGHRA and YSYEKL. CDR3 DNA sequence: TGCGCCAGCGTGGGGGGGCGGTGGGATACGCAGTATTTT. This gives the protein CASVGGRWDTQYF.

The chain combines TRBV28 with TRBJ2-5; 7 positions agree with TRBD1. The DNA end favors TRBJ2-7, so the J call may be wrong. This CDR3 spans 14 amino acids. Germline V gene data show CDR1 as MDHEN and CDR2 as SYDVKM. The CDR3 protein is CASSFDRASYEQYF. CDR3 nucleotides: TGTGCCAGCAGTTTTGACAGGGCCTCCTACGAGCAGTACTTC.

The chain combines TRBV15 with TRBJ2-7, with unresolved D. The CDR3 sequence is 15 residues long. Germline assignment: CDR1 LNHNV and CDR2 YYDKDF (reference sequence). V dropped 3 bases and J dropped 3 bases, with 15 bases sitting between them. The CDR3 region is CATSSRLLERYEQYF. The CDR3 DNA follows: TGTGCCACCAGCAGCCGACTGCTCGAGCGCTACGAGCAGTACTTC.

This clone was recorded a few times. The J gene is TRBJ2-2, the V gene TRBV7-9; no definite D call. Germline CDR1 reads SEHNR; CDR2 reads FQNEAQ (reference sequence). The length of the CDR3 is 12 residues. V gave up 3 bases and J gave up 7 bases, with 6 bases separating them. The CDR3 sequence: CASSFGGGELFF. CDR3 nucleotides: TGTGCCAGCAGCTTTGGTGGCGGGGAGCTGTTTTTT.

The chain has TRBV9 and TRBJ2-5; 7 bases match TRBD2. Per the germline V gene, CDR1 is SGDLS and CDR2 is YYNGEE. The length of the CDR3 is 15 residues. Germline trimming cut 3 bases from V and 1 base from J; bases unmatched to any gene: 6. CDR3 in amino acids: CASSESSGPQETQYF. The CDR3 nucleotides read TGTGCCAGCAGCGAATCTAGCGGACCCCAAGAGACCCAGTACTTC. Full variable domain (remainder filled in from reference TRBV9 and TRBJ2-5): DSGVTQTPKHLITATGQRVTLRCSPRSGDLSVYWYQQSLDQGLQFLIQYYNGEERAKGNILERFSAQQFPDLHSELNLSSLELGDSALYFCASSESSGPQETQYFGPGTRLLVL.

For the CDR3, the DNA is TGCAGCGTTTCACAGGCGGACTATGGCTACACCTTC. Its translation is CSVSQADYGYTF. The chain carries TRBV29-1 and TRBJ1-2; D may be TRBD1 (5 bases). The CDR3 is made up of 12 amino acids. Germline CDR1 and CDR2: SQVTM and ANQGSEA. V lost 5 bases, J lost 3 bases, and 10 bases lay in between.

The chain employs TRBV2 and TRBJ2-7, with D possibly TRBD2 on 7 matching bases. Trimming took off 2 bases at V and 1 base at J, with 15 bases between the two ends. Per germline, CDR1 SNHLY and CDR2 FYNNEI. The CDR3 loop spans 16 amino acids. CDR3 coding DNA: TGTGCCAGCAGTGAACGGGGGGCGGGGGTTTCCTACGAGCAGTACTTC. Translation: CASSERGAGVSYEQYF. Full variable domain (missing parts from reference TRBV2 and TRBJ2-7): EPEVTQTPSHQVTQMGQEVILRCVPISNHLYFYWYRQILGQKVEFLVSFYNNEISEKSEIFDDQFSVERPDGSNFTLKIRSTKLEDSAMYFCASSERGAGVSYEQYFGPGTRLTVT.

This clone is categorized as medium-sized. V gene TRBV5-4 combines with J gene TRBJ1-2; 8 bases are a match to TRBD1. CDR3 length equals 17 residues. J lost 7 bases, V lost 4 bases, and 18 bases had no gene match. Germline V CDR1 and CDR2: SGHNT, YYREEE (reference sequence). The CDR3 sequence is CASSHPGQADLMRGYTF. CDR3 sequence (DNA): TGTGCCAGCAGCCACCCGGGACAGGCGGACCTTATGCGTGGCTACACCTTC.

This chain links TRBV9 with TRBJ1-3; TRBD1 might be the D (6 bases). Trimming took 3 bases from V and 1 from J, leaving 11 bases between them. The germline V gene has CDR1 SGDLS and CDR2 YYNGEE. This CDR3 contains 15 residues. The CDR3 sequence: CASSETGKSGNTIYF. CDR3 DNA: TGTGCCAGCAGCGAAACAGGGAAGTCTGGAAACACCATATATTTT. The complete variable domain, with remaining parts taken from reference TRBV9 and TRBJ1-3, reads DSGVTQTPKHLITATGQRVTLRCSPRSGDLSVYWYQQSLDQGLQFLIQYYNGEERAKGNILERFSAQQFPDLHSELNLSSLELGDSALYFCASSETGKSGNTIYFGEGSWLTVV.

In its sample, this clone was seen a few times. This chain links TRBV5-1 with TRBJ2-1; 8 positions agree with TRBD2. V dropped 4 bases and J dropped 1; count of bases not matched to a gene: 10. The CDR3 length is 17 residues. CDR1 is SGHRS and CDR2 is YFSETQ in the germline V gene. In DNA, the CDR3 is TGCGCCAGCAGCAGGGAAGCGAGCGGGAGTTCCTACAATGAGCAGTTCTTC. Encoded protein: CASSREASGSSYNEQFF. The full variable domain, completed using reference TRBV5-1 and TRBJ2-1, is KAGVTQTPRYLIKTRGQQVTLSCSPISGHRSVSWYQQTPGQGLQFLFEYFSETQRNKGNFPGRFSGRQFSNSRSEMNVSTLELGDSALYLCASSREASGSSYNEQFFGPGTRLTVL.

This clone was seen only a few times. The rearrangement uses TRBV5-1 and TRBJ2-1; D is undetermined. Germline CDR1 is SGHRS and CDR2 is YFSETQ. This CDR3 is 14 amino acids long. Trimming cost V 1 base and J 2 bases, with 7 bases left between them. In DNA, the CDR3 is TGCGCCAGCAGCTTGTCGACGCCCTACAATGAGCAGTTCTTC. This sequence encodes CASSLSTPYNEQFF.

The gene calls are TRBV5-4 and TRBJ2-7; D possibly corresponds to TRBD1 (5 bases). Trimming took off 1 base at V and 6 bases at J, with 5 bases between the two ends. The germline CDR1 and CDR2 sequences are SGHNT and YYREEE (reference sequence). This CDR3 region has 11 residues. CDR3 coding DNA: TGTGCCAGCAGCTTGAGGGGCGAGCAGTACTTC. The encoded protein is CASSLRGEQYF.

This clone was detected a few times. This chain uses TRBV29-1 with TRBJ2-5; D call uncertain. This CDR3 has 12 amino acids. V lost 7 bases and J lost 5, with 14 bases in between. The germline CDR1 and CDR2 sequences are SQVTM and ANQGSEA. This CDR3 reads CSEGSHFETQYF. CDR3 DNA: TGCAGCGAAGGAAGCCATTTTGAGACCCAGTACTTC.

The CDR3 is CASSPTGDDQPQHF. The CDR3 DNA is TGTGCCAGCTCCCCGACAGGGGACGATCAGCCCCAGCATTTT. J is TRBJ1-5 and V is TRBV18; 8 bases match TRBD1. With 6 bases clipped from V and 5 bases from J, the junction kept 6 bases outside the gene matches. Germline V gene lookup returns CDR1 KGHSH and CDR2 LQKENI. This CDR3 contains 14 residues.

V is TRBV5-4 and J is TRBJ2-2, with 7 bases matching TRBD1. The CDR3 loop spans 15 amino acids. Germline V gives CDR1 SGHNT, CDR2 YYREEE (reference sequence). The J segment lost 3 bases and the V segment lost 4 bases, leaving 6 bases of the junction unmatched. The CDR3 protein is CASSLRDSYTGELFF. The CDR3 DNA is TGTGCCAGCAGCCTAAGGGACAGCTACACCGGGGAGCTGTTTTTT.

V is TRBV6-1 and J is TRBJ2-7; the D gene is possibly TRBD1 (6 bases). Trimming took 6 bases from V and 1 from J, leaving 16 bases between them. The CDR3 totals 15 residues. CDR1 is MNHNS and CDR2 is SASEGT in the germline V gene. CDR3 coding DNA: TGTGCCAGCAGGCAGGGACACTCGGATTCCTACGAGCAGTACTTC. Amino acid sequence: CASRQGHSDSYEQYF.

V gene TRBV9 combines with J gene TRBJ2-3, with 13 nucleotides matching TRBD2. Losses at the gene ends were 2 bases for V and 2 bases for J; bases not matched to a gene: 5. Germline values: CDR1 SGDLS, CDR2 YYNGEE. The CDR3 contains 17 residues. CDR3 in amino acids: CASSVSTSGGITDTQYF. The CDR3 DNA is TGTGCCAGCAGCGTGTCGACTAGCGGGGGGATCACAGATACGCAGTATTTT.

The rearrangement uses TRBV5-1 and TRBJ1-2; possibly TRBD1 for D (5 bases). The germline CDR1 and CDR2 sequences are SGHRS and YFSETQ. There are 14 residues in the CDR3. Trimming removed 4 bases at V and 4 bases at J, with 14 bases between. CDR3 amino acids: CASSKGRTAYGYTF. The CDR3 nucleotides are TGCGCCAGCAGCAAGGGACGCACCGCCTATGGCTACACCTTC.